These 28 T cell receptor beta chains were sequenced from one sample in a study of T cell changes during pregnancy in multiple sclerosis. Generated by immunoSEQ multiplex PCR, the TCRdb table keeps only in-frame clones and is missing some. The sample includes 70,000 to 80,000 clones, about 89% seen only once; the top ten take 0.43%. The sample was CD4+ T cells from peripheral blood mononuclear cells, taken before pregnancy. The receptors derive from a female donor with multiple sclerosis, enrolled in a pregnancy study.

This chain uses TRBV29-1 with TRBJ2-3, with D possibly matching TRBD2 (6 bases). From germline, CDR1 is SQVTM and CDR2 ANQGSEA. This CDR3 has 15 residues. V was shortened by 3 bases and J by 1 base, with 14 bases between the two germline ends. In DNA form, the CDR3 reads TGCAGCGTTGAGGGTCGGGGCGGGGGCACAGATACGCAGTATTTT. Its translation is CSVEGRGGGTDTQYF.

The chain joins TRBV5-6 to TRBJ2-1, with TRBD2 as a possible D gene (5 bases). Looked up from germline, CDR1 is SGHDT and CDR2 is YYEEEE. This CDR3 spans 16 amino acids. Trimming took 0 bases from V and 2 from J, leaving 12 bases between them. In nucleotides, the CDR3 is TGTGCCAGCAGCTTGGGGAGGAGAACGACCTACAATGAGCAGTTCTTC. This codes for CASSLGRRTTYNEQFF.

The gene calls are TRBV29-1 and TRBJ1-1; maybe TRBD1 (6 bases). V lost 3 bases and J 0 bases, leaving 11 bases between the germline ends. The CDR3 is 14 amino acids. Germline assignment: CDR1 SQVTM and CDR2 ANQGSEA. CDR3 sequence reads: CSVDTQGLNTEAFF. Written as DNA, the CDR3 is TGCAGCGTTGATACTCAGGGGTTGAACACTGAAGCTTTCTTT.

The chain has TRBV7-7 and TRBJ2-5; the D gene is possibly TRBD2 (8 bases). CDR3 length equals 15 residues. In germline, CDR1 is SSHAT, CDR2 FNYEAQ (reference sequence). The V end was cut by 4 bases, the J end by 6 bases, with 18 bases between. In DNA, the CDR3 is TGTGCCAGCAGCTATGAAGGGACTAGGGGGCAGACCCAGTACTTC. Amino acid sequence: CASSYEGTRGQTQYF. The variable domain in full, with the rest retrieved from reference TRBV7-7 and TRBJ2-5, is GAGVSQSPRYKVTKRGQDVTLRCDPISSHATLYWYQQALGQGPEFLTYFNYEAQPDKSGLPSDRFSAERPEGSISTLTIQRTEQRDSAMYRCASSYEGTRGQTQYFGPGTRLLVL.

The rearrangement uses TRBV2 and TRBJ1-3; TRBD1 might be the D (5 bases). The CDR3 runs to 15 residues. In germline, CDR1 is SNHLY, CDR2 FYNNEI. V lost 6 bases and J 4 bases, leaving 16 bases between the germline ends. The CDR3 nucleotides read TGTGCCAGCAGGACTCAGGAGGGGTTGGGAAACACCATATATTTT. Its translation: CASRTQEGLGNTIYF.

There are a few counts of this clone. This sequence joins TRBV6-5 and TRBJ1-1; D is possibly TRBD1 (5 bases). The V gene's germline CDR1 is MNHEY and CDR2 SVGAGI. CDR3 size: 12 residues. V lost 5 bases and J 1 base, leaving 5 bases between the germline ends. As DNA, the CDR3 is TGTGCCAGCAGTCAGGGGAACACTGAAGCTTTCTTT. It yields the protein CASSQGNTEAFF.

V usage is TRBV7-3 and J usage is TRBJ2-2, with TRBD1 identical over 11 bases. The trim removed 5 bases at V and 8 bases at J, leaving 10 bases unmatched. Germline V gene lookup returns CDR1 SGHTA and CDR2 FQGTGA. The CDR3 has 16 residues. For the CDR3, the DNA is TGTGCCAGCAGCCTCAATGGACAGGGGGCGGGAGGGGAGCTGTTTTTT. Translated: CASSLNGQGAGGELFF.

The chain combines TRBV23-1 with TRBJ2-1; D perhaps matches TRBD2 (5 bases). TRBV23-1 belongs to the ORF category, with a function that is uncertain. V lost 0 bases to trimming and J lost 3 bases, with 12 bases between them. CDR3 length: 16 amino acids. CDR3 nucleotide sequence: TGCGCCAGCAGTCAATCGCAAGCGGCGGACTACAATGAGCAGTTCTTC. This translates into CASSQSQAADYNEQFF.

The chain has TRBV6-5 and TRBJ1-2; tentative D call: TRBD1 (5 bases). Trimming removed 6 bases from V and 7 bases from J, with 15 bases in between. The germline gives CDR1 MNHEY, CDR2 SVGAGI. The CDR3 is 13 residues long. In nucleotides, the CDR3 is TGTGCCAGCAGACGTTCTCAGGGTTCTGGCTACACCTTC. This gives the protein CASRRSQGSGYTF.

The CDR3 is CASTGDVNQPQHF. The CDR3 bases are TGTGCCAGCACGGGGGACGTAAATCAGCCCCAGCATTTT. The V call is TRBV18, the J call TRBJ1-5, with D possibly TRBD1 on 5 matching bases. The V gene lost 8 bases and the J gene lost 4 bases, with 12 bases spanning the gap. The germline gives CDR1 KGHSH, CDR2 LQKENI. The CDR3 is made up of 13 amino acids.

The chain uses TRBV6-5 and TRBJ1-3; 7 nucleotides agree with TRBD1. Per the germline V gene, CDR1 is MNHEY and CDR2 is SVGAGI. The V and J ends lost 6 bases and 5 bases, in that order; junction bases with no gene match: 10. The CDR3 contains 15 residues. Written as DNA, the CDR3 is TGTGCCAGCAGCACCGAGGCGACAGGGAGAAACACCATATATTTT. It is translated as CASSTEATGRNTIYF.

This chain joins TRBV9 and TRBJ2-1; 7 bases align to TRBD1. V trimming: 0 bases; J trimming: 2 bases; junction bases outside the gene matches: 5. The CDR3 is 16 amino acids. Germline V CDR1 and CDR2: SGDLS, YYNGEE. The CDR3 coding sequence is TGTGCCAGCAGCGTAGCTCATACAGGGGCCTACAATGAGCAGTTCTTC. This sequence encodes CASSVAHTGAYNEQFF.

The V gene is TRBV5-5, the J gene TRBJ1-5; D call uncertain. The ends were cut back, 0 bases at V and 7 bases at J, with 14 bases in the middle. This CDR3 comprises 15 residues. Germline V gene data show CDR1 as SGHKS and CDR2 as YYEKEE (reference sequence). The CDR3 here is CASSLAVGVGQPQHF. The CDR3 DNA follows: TGTGCCAGCAGCTTGGCCGTCGGGGTCGGGCAGCCCCAGCATTTT.

CDR3 nucleotide sequence: TGCGCCAGCAGCTTGACCCCCGGGACAGGGGTTAAGTCAGAGACCCAGTACTTC. Encoded protein: CASSLTPGTGVKSETQYF. The V call is TRBV5-1, the J call TRBJ2-5, with 10 bases aligning to TRBD1. The length of the CDR3 is 18 residues. Germline CDR1 reads SGHRS; CDR2 reads YFSETQ. Unmatched junction bases numbered 13, after V lost 1 base and J lost 4 bases.

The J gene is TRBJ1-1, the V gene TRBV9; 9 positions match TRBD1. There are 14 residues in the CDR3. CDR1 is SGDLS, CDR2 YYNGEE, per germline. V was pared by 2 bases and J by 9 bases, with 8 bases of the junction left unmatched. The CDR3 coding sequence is TGTGCCAGCAGCGTCCGGACAGGGGCGGACAAAGCTTTCTTT. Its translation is CASSVRTGADKAFF. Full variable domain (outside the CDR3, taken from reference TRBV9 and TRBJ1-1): DSGVTQTPKHLITATGQRVTLRCSPRSGDLSVYWYQQSLDQGLQFLIQYYNGEERAKGNILERFSAQQFPDLHSELNLSSLELGDSALYFCASSVRTGADKAFFGQGTRLTVV.

As DNA, the CDR3 is TGTGCCAGCAGCCCCCAACTAGCGGGGAACACCGGGGAGCTGTTTTTT. Translating gives CASSPQLAGNTGELFF. V usage is TRBV7-3 and J usage is TRBJ2-2; TRBD2 agrees at 9 bases. J was trimmed by 1 base and V by 5 bases; bases with no gene match: 5. This CDR3 has 16 amino acids. Germline V lookup: CDR1 SGHTA, CDR2 FQGTGA.

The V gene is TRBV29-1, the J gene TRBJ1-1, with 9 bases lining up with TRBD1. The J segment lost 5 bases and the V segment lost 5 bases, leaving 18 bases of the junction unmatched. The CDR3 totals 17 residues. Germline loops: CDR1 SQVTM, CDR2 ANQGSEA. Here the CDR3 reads CSVHRLRQGGFGTEAFF. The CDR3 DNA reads TGCAGCGTTCACCGGCTTCGACAGGGGGGATTCGGAACTGAAGCTTTCTTT.

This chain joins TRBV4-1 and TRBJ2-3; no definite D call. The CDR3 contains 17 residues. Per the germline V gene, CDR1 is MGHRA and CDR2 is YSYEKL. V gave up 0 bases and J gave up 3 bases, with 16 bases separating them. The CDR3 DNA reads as TGCGCCAGCAGCCAAGATTTACCACGCGTACCGACAGATACGCAGTATTTT. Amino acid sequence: CASSQDLPRVPTDTQYF.

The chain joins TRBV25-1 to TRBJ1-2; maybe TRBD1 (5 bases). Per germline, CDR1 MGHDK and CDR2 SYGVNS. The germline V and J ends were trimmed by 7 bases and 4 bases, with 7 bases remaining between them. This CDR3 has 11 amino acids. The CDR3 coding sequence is TGTGCCAGCAAAGGGGCCTATGGCTACACCTTC. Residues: CASKGAYGYTF.

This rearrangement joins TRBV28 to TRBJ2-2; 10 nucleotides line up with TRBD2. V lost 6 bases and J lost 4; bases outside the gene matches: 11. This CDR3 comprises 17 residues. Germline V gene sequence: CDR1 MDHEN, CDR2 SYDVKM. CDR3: CASSPGTLAGFTGELFF. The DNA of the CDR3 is TGTGCCAGCAGCCCGGGGACACTAGCGGGATTCACCGGGGAGCTGTTTTTT. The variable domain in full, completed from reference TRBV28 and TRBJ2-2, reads DVKVTQSSRYLVKRTGEKVFLECVQDMDHENMFWYRQDPGLGLRLIYFSYDVKMKEKGDIPEGYSVSREKKERFSLILESASTNQTSMYLCASSPGTLAGFTGELFFGEGSRLTVL.

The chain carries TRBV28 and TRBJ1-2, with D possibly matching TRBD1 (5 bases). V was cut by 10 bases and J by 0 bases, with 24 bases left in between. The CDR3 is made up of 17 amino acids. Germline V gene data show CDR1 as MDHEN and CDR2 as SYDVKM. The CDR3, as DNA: TGTGCCACCCTCTATCCGGGGGGGTGGGTGACTAACTATGGCTACACCTTC. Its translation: CATLYPGGWVTNYGYTF.

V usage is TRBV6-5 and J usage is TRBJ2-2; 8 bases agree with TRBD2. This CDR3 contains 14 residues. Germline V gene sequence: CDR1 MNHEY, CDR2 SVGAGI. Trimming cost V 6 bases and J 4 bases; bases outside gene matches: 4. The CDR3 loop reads CASRIGTSTGELFF. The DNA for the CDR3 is TGTGCCAGCAGGATCGGGACTAGCACCGGGGAGCTGTTTTTT.

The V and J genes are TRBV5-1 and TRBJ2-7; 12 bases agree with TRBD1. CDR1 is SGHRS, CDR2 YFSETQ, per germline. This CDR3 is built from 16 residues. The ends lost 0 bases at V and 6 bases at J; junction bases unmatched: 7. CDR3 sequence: CASSLGPGTGGSEQYF. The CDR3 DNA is TGCGCCAGCAGCTTGGGACCTGGGACAGGGGGCTCCGAGCAGTACTTC.

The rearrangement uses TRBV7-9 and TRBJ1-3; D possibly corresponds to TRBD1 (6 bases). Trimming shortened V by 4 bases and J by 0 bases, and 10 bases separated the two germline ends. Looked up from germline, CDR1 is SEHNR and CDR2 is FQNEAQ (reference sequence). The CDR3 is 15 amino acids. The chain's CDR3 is CASSSGQSSGNTIYF. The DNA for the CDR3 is TGTGCCAGCAGCTCTGGACAGTCCTCTGGAAACACCATATATTTT.

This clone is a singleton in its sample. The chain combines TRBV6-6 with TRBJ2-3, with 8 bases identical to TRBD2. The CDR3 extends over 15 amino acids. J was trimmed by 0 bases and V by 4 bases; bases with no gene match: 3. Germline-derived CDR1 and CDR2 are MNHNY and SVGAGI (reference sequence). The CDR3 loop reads CASSFSGVSTDTQYF. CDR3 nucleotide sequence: TGTGCCAGCAGTTTTAGCGGGGTCAGCACAGATACGCAGTATTTT.

The CDR3 sequence: CASSQPGNQPQHF. CDR3 coding DNA: TGTGCCAGCAGCCAGCCAGGGAATCAGCCCCAGCATTTT. The chain joins TRBV4-2 to TRBJ1-5, with D maybe TRBD1 (5 bases). Per the germline V gene, CDR1 is LGHNA and CDR2 is YNFKEQ. The CDR3 consists of 13 residues. The V end was cut by 3 bases, the J end by 4 bases, with 7 bases between.

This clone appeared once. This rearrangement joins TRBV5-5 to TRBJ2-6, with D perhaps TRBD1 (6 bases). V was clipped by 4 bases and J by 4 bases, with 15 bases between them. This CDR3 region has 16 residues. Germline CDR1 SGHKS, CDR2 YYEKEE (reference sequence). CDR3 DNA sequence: TGTGCCAGCAGCATGAACAGGGTATCAGGGGCCAACGTCCTGACTTTC. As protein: CASSMNRVSGANVLTF.

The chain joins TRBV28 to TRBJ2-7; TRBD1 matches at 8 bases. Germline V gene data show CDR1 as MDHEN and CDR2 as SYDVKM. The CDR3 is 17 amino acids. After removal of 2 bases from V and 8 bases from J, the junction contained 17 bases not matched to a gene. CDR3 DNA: TGTGCCAGCAGTTTAATTCAAGCAGGACAGGGCTTTGGAAAGCAGTACTTC. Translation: CASSLIQAGQGFGKQYF.